Sequencing of this T cell receptor (beta chain) was carried out in a study of T-cell reconstitution after alpha-beta-depleted transplantation in children. This clonotype was picked up many times. Germline-derived CDR1 and CDR2 are LGHDT and YNNKEL (reference sequence). CDR3 length: 16 amino acids. V was clipped by 2 bases and J by 2 bases, with 13 bases between them. Unique molecular identifiers tagged the TCRbeta library. TCRdb re-called the PCR reads through MiXCR, storing one row per CDR3 protein. The sample includes roughly 100,000 distinct CDR3 sequences, roughly 8% of them seen just once. The starting material was PBMCs from the stem cell graft donor, obtained from the stem cell graft. The sequence came from a human donor who donated a stem cell graft to a child with congenital amegakaryocytic thrombocytopenia. The chain employs TRBV3-1 and TRBJ1-5, with no clear D. The CDR3 reads CASSQFWLSGNQPQHF. In DNA form, the CDR3 reads TGTGCCAGCAGCCAATTTTGGCTTTCCGGCAATCAGCCCCAGCATTTT.